This T cell receptor beta chain was captured in a study of cytomegalovirus exposure and HLA in healthy donors. PCR amplification relied on 60 Vbeta primers (plus 13 Jbeta primers). Repertoires were generated with immunoSEQ multiplex PCR, while TCRdb's copy carries only in-frame clones and drops some. The sample includes approximately 110,000 clones, approximately 80% of them seen just once. Turning to this clone: Its antigen is as yet unknown.

V lost 1 base and J 4 bases, leaving 14 bases between the germline ends. The germline V gene has CDR1 SGHAT and CDR2 FQNNGV. This CDR3 has 17 amino acids. General study findings and limits: Later analysis identified a missense DCLRE1C variant that was linked to TCR beta V- and J-gene trimming. According to a later analysis, most TCR beta chains associated with CMV appeared HLA-restricted. Three chains linked to CMV were shown in vitro to be specific for CMV antigens. In an earlier analysis, about 87% or about 30%: the productive usage of most TCR beta V segments.

The chain couples TRBV11-2 to TRBJ1-6, with D tentatively TRBD1 (5 bases). The clonotype comes from a woman between 25 and 40 years old in good health and CMV-seronegative. The material sequenced was PBMCs. The CDR3 nucleotides are TGTGCCAGCAGCTTAGCCGGGGGAAGTGCTTATAATTCACCCCTCCACTTT. The encoded protein is CASSLAGGSAYNSPLHF.